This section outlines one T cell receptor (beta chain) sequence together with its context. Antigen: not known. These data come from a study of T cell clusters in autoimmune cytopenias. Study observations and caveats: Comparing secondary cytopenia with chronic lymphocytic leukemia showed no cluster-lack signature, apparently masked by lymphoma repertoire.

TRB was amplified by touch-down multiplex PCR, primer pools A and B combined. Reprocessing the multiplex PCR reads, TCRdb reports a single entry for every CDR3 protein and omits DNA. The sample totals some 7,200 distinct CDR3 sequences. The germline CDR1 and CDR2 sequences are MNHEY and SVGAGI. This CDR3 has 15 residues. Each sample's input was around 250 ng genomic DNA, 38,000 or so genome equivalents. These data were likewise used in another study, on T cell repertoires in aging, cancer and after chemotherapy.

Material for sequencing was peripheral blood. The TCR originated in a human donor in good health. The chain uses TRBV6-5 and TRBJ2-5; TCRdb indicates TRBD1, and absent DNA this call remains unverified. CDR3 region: CASSEGQGIQETQYF.